This note documents a single T cell receptor (beta chain) sequence. Its antigen is currently unknown. This entry belongs to a study of lymphopenia after photon versus proton radiotherapy. Regarding the study as a whole: Under photons, naive T cells and diversity fell while effector/memory populations rose. Larger post-nadir TCR diversity loss correlated inversely with survival in deceased patients.

Assay used: immunoSEQ multiplex PCR; TCRdb lists only in-frame clones, some missing. The repertoire holds 35,000 to 45,000 clones, with about 85% as singletons. V lost 7 bases, J lost 10 bases, and 18 bases lay in between. Germline V lookup: CDR1 SGHDT, CDR2 YYEEEE. CDR3 size: 13 residues. The chain links TRBV5-6 to TRBJ2-1; the D gene could be TRBD1 or TRBD2 (5 bases each). The sequencing here drew on peripheral blood, taken from a patient treated with proton-based radiotherapy. The receptor was isolated from a woman in her seventies with pancreatic cancer. CDR3 nucleotide sequence: TGTGCCAGCTGCGCGGTGGGGGAACGGGAGCAGTTCTTC. It yields the protein CASCAVGEREQFF. Variable domain in full (rest from reference TRBV5-6 and TRBJ2-1): DAGVTQSPTHLIKTRGQQVTLRCSPKSGHDTVSWYQQALGQGPQFIFQYYEEEERQRGNFPDRFSGHQFPNYSSELNVNALLLGDSALYLCASCAVGEREQFFGPGTRLTVL.